Sequencing of this TCR beta chain was carried out in a study of blood T cell repertoires in COVID-19. Overall study context: The cDNA or gDNA used as material had been derived from T cells, B-cell-depleted T cells, or PBMCs.

The CDR3 spans 15 residues. Germline lookup yields CDR1 MNHEY and CDR2 SMNVEV (reference sequence). Trimming took 8 bases from V and 4 from J; bases not matched to a gene: 13. The method was immunoSEQ multiplex PCR; TCRdb's version includes in-frame clones alone and lacks a portion of them. The data hold some 96,000 clones, with 65% to 90% observed a single time. The chain couples TRBV27 to TRBJ2-7; 8 bases are a match to TRBD1. Sample: peripheral blood. The receptor's source is a man older than 75 with acute or convalescent COVID-19. The CDR3 sequence: CASVDSRTGRYEQYF. The CDR3, as DNA: TGTGCCAGCGTCGACTCAAGGACAGGGAGGTACGAGCAGTACTTC.